The 18 T cell receptor beta chains listed next were all sequenced from one sample in a study of neoadjuvant nivolumab and ipilimumab in lung cancer. Sequencing was performed with immunoSEQ multiplex PCR; in TCRdb, only in-frame clones are kept and a portion is missing. The sample includes 8,500 to 10,000 clones, approximately 80% of them seen just once. The sample consisted of tumor tissue, taken after neoadjuvant nivolumab, alone or with ipilimumab, at or shortly before surgery. The receptors come from an adult with non-small cell lung cancer. Some clones in this sample may be carry-over from other donors' samples.

This chain joins TRBV18 and TRBJ2-1; 8 nucleotides match TRBD2. This CDR3 contains 16 residues. V shed 1 base and J 6 bases; nucleotides not matched to a gene: 8. Looked up from germline, CDR1 is KGHSH and CDR2 is LQKENI. CDR3 DNA: TGTGCCAGCTCACCACTGGGTTTCCGGGGGGGCAATGAGCAGTTCTTC. Amino acids: CASSPLGFRGGNEQFF.

This chain uses TRBV18 with TRBJ2-7; 7 bases are shared with TRBD2. CDR1 is KGHSH, CDR2 LQKENI, per germline. V was clipped by 6 bases and J by 7 bases; unmatched bases: 3. This CDR3 contains 11 residues. The CDR3 sequence is CASSPGGEQYF. For the CDR3, the DNA is TGTGCCAGCTCCCCGGGAGGAGAGCAGTACTTC. The full variable domain, with the rest looked up from reference TRBV18 and TRBJ2-7, is NAGVMQNPRHLVRRRGQEARLRCSPMKGHSHVYWYRQLPEEGLKFMVYLQKENIIDESGMPKERFSAEFPKEGPSILRIQQVVRGDSAAYFCASSPGGEQYFGPGTRLTVT.

The rearrangement uses TRBV15 and TRBJ2-7; the D gene is possibly TRBD2 (5 bases). V gave up 0 bases and J gave up 5 bases, with 26 bases separating them. Looked up from germline, CDR1 is LNHNV and CDR2 is YYDKDF (reference sequence). The CDR3 has 19 residues. The CDR3 sequence: CATSRDSLLLSSGRHEQYF. For the CDR3, the DNA is TGTGCCACCAGCAGAGATTCCCTCCTGTTATCAAGCGGTCGCCACGAGCAGTACTTC.

This chain uses TRBV11-3 with TRBJ1-1; no definite D call. The CDR3 loop spans 14 amino acids. In germline, CDR1 is SGHNT, CDR2 YENEEA. The V gene lost 5 bases and the J gene lost 13 bases, with 23 bases spanning the gap. The CDR3 sequence is CASSTPPGRLGVFF. For the CDR3, the DNA is TGTGCCAGCAGCACACCCCCTGGGCGTTTAGGCGTTTTCTTT.

This chain links TRBV20-1 with TRBJ1-1; no definite D call. The CDR3 sequence is 11 residues long. Trimming stripped 6 bases from V and 7 bases from J, with 12 bases between. CDR1 is DFQATT, CDR2 SNEGSKA, per germline (reference sequence). The CDR3 nucleotides are TGCAGTGCAGCGCACAAAGGTGAAGCTTTCTTT. Translated: CSAAHKGEAFF.

The CDR3 DNA is TGCGCCAGCAGCCAGGGGATGTCCTACGAGCAGTACTTC. It specifies CASSQGMSYEQYF. The V call is TRBV5-1, the J call TRBJ2-7; a possible D gene is TRBD1 (6 bases). CDR1 and CDR2 (germline): SGHRS, YFSETQ. CDR3 length equals 13 residues. V was cut by 4 bases and J by 1 base, with 9 bases left in between.

The J gene is TRBJ1-2, the V gene TRBV4-1; D not resolved. Germline CDR1 and CDR2: MGHRA and YSYEKL. CDR3 length equals 15 residues. Deletions cut 0 bases from V and 4 bases from J, with 12 bases between. The CDR3 region has the DNA TGCGCCAGCAGCCAAGATAGCGCAGCGATCTATGGCTACACCTTC. Residues: CASSQDSAAIYGYTF.

The chain is built from TRBV4-1 and TRBJ1-1; no firm D call. CDR1 is MGHRA, CDR2 YSYEKL, per germline. The CDR3 is 13 residues long. Deletions cut 1 base from V and 1 base from J, with 4 bases between. CDR3 loop: CASSQVGNTEAFF. The CDR3 DNA is TGCGCCAGCAGCCAAGTCGGGAACACTGAAGCTTTCTTT.

This clone was detected only a few times. The V call is TRBV6-1, the J call TRBJ1-2; no clear D. Trimming left V 1 base short and J 4 bases short, with 10 bases between. The CDR3 runs to 14 residues. CDR1 and CDR2 (germline): MNHNS, SASEGT. DNA of the CDR3: TGTGCCAGCAGTGAAGGGGCAGGCCTCTATGGCTACACCTTC. Amino acids: CASSEGAGLYGYTF.

The V call is TRBV11-3, the J call TRBJ2-7; 7 bases are shared with TRBD1. Looked up from germline, CDR1 is SGHNT and CDR2 is YENEEA. With V trimmed by 0 bases and J by 4 bases, 6 bases remained unmatched. The CDR3 covers 15 residues. The CDR3 nucleotides read TGTGCCAGCAGCTTAGATGCGTACAGGGGTTACGAGCAGTACTTC. It specifies CASSLDAYRGYEQYF.

V gene TRBV4-2 combines with J gene TRBJ1-2, with 7 bases fitting TRBD1. V shed 0 bases, J shed 6 bases, and the junction held 13 bases outside the gene matches. This CDR3 is built from 17 residues. Germline loops: CDR1 LGHNA, CDR2 YNFKEQ. The CDR3 DNA is TGTGCCAGCAGCCAAGAAGAGGGGGACGGGACAGCTAATGGCTACACCTTC. It is translated as CASSQEEGDGTANGYTF.

Remarks on this clone: The junction does not match germline at one end; this may be a read error. The chain combines TRBV14 with TRBJ2-1, with TRBD2 matching over 8 bases. In germline, CDR1 is SGHDN, CDR2 FVKESK. The CDR3 is made up of 15 amino acids. The CDR3 loop reads CASSQAGVGYNEQFF. The DNA for the CDR3 is TGTGCCAGCAGTCAAGCGGGGGTTGGGTACAATGAGCAGTTCTTC.

CDR3 DNA sequence: TGTGCCAGCAGCCCCGGGGCGGAGAACTATGGCTACACCTTC. Protein sequence: CASSPGAENYGYTF. The chain has TRBV5-4 and TRBJ1-2, with D possibly matching TRBD1 (5 bases). CDR1 SGHNT and CDR2 YYREEE come from the germline V gene (reference sequence). The CDR3 consists of 14 residues. The V and J ends lost 4 bases and 2 bases respectively, with 12 bases between them.

This clone was counted between two and nine times. This chain links TRBV11-2 with TRBJ1-1; TRBD1 agrees at 9 bases. This CDR3 is 14 amino acids long. The germline gives CDR1 SGHAT, CDR2 FQNNGV. Losses at the gene ends were 3 bases for V and 6 bases for J; bases not matched to a gene: 5. The CDR3 nucleotides read TGTGCCAGCAGCTTGTCACAGGGGGCCTCTGAAGCTTTCTTT. Translated, it gives CASSLSQGASEAFF.

This chain connects TRBV5-6 to TRBJ1-3, with 7 bases fitting TRBD1. Germline values: CDR1 SGHDT, CDR2 YYEEEE. V dropped 4 bases and J dropped 0; count of bases not matched to a gene: 7. This CDR3 spans 16 amino acids. CDR3 protein: CASSDGQAFSGNTIYF. CDR3 bases: TGTGCCAGCAGCGACGGACAGGCTTTCTCTGGAAACACCATATATTTT.

This clone came up a few times. CDR3 nucleotides: TGCGCCAGCAGCACCCGGGCCGACTCCTACGAGCAGTACTTC. Its translation is CASSTRADSYEQYF. The genes are TRBV5-1 and TRBJ2-7; unclear D gene. The CDR3 has 14 amino acids. CDR1 and CDR2 from the germline V gene are SGHRS and YFSETQ. With 4 bases removed from V and 0 bases from J, the gap between germline ends came to 11 bases.

The rearrangement uses TRBV9 and TRBJ2-5; perhaps TRBD2 as D (5 bases). The V gene lost 4 bases and the J gene lost 1 base, with 14 bases spanning the gap. CDR1 SGDLS and CDR2 YYNGEE come from the germline V gene. The CDR3 loop spans 15 amino acids. The CDR3 DNA sequence: TGTGCCAGCAGCCCCCGGGATTGGGCCCAAGAGACCCAGTACTTC. It codes for CASSPRDWAQETQYF.

This chain joins TRBV18 and TRBJ2-1; TRBD1 aligns across 8 bases. Germline CDR1 and CDR2: KGHSH and LQKENI. CDR3 length equals 14 residues. After removal of 2 bases from V and 6 bases from J, the junction contained 3 bases not matched to a gene. CDR3 protein: CASSPARGLNEQFF. CDR3 DNA: TGTGCCAGCTCACCAGCCAGGGGGCTCAATGAGCAGTTCTTC.